These 26 T cell receptor beta chains originate from one sample sequenced in a study of T cells after yellow fever vaccination. In TCRdb, the 5' RACE reads were re-called with MiXCR into one record per CDR3 protein. The sample records 99,000 or so distinct CDR3 sequences, around 5.8% being singletons. Material: CD8+ T cells sorted from PBMCs, obtained 10 days after the yellow fever booster vaccination. The receptors come from a man between 18 and 35 years old who received the YFV17D yellow fever vaccine.

The rearrangement joins TRBV20-1 to TRBJ2-7, with D perhaps matching TRBD1 (6 bases). The CDR3 runs 15 residues. Germline V lookup: CDR1 DFQATT, CDR2 SNEGSKA (reference sequence). The V gene lost 0 bases and the J gene lost 0 bases, with 12 bases spanning the gap. The CDR3 nucleotides read TGCAGTGCTAGAGATGAGGGACACCCCTCCTACGAGCAGTACTTC. This codes for CSARDEGHPSYEQYF.

V and J are TRBV4-1 and TRBJ2-3; 7 positions match TRBD1. CDR3 length equals 17 residues. CDR1 is MGHRA, CDR2 YSYEKL, per germline. V shed 0 bases, J shed 4 bases, and the junction held 10 bases outside the gene matches. The CDR3 nucleotides read TGCGCCAGCAGCCAAGAAGAGGGGGCGCTGGGGTCAGATACGCAGTATTTT. It translates to CASSQEEGALGSDTQYF.

This clonotype was seen a few times. V and J are TRBV3-1 and TRBJ2-5; no clear D. Deletions cut 3 bases from V and 1 base from J, with 9 bases between. In germline, CDR1 is LGHDT, CDR2 YNNKEL (reference sequence). CDR3 length equals 14 residues. The DNA for the CDR3 is TGTGCCAGCAGCCATGAGAGAGTCCAAGAGACCCAGTACTTC. It translates to CASSHERVQETQYF.

This clonotype was found a few times. The chain carries TRBV2 and TRBJ2-3; 8 bases are shared with TRBD2. This CDR3 spans 16 amino acids. The germline CDR1 and CDR2 sequences are SNHLY and FYNNEI. The V segment lost 4 bases and the J segment 5 bases; nucleotides outside the gene matches: 11. CDR3 protein: CASSVWGGGPGDTQYF. Here the CDR3 DNA reads TGTGCCAGCAGTGTATGGGGCGGGGGGCCCGGAGATACGCAGTATTTT.

This clonotype has ten or more counts. The V and J genes are TRBV10-3 and TRBJ1-1; 7 nucleotides match TRBD1. Trimming removed 4 bases from V and 4 bases from J; junction bases left unmatched: 6. The CDR3 has 14 residues. CDR1 and CDR2 from the germline V gene are ENHRY and SYGVKD. DNA of the CDR3: TGTGCCATCAGTGTAGGACAGGTCGGCACTGAAGCTTTCTTT. Translating gives CAISVGQVGTEAFF.

This clonotype was seen many times. V gene TRBV10-3 combines with J gene TRBJ2-3; D uncertain. Germline assignment: CDR1 ENHRY and CDR2 SYGVKD. The CDR3 has 15 residues. V dropped 10 bases and J dropped 1 base, with 18 bases sitting between them. The CDR3 is CATWTGVKGTDTQYF. Written as DNA, the CDR3 is TGTGCCACCTGGACGGGTGTAAAGGGCACAGATACGCAGTATTTT.

This clonotype came up many times. The chain couples TRBV4-2 to TRBJ2-7; D might be TRBD1 or TRBD2, each matching 5 bases. This CDR3 comprises 16 residues. Trimming cost V 0 bases and J 0 bases, with 12 bases left between them. Germline V gives CDR1 LGHNA, CDR2 YNFKEQ. The CDR3 spells CASSQDRGDFSYEQYV. CDR3 nucleotide sequence: TGTGCCAGCAGCCAAGATCGGGGCGACTTCTCCTACGAGCAGTACGTC.

The V call is TRBV24-1, the J call TRBJ2-1; D is unclear. The CDR3 is made up of 12 amino acids. Trimming shortened V by 4 bases and J by 0 bases, and 0 bases separated the two germline ends. Germline assignment: CDR1 KGHDR and CDR2 SFDVKD. The CDR3 is CATSDSYNEQFF. CDR3 bases: TGTGCCACCAGTGACTCCTACAATGAGCAGTTCTTC.

In the case of this clonotype: The junction and the germline gene differ at one end; a read error may be behind it. V and J are TRBV14 and TRBJ1-4, with 10 bases fitting TRBD1. The CDR3 is made up of 18 amino acids. CDR1 and CDR2 from the germline V gene are SGHDN and FVKESK. The CDR3 reads CASSQDPEDRGASNGLSF. The CDR3 DNA follows: TGTGCCAGCAGCCAAGATCCCGAGGACAGGGGGGCGAGTAATGGACTGTCTTTT. Full variable domain (remainder filled in from reference TRBV14 and TRBJ1-4): EAGVTQFPSHSVIEKGQTVTLRCDPISGHDNLYWYRRVMGKEIKFLLHFVKESKQDESGMPNNRFLAERTGGTYSTLKVQPAELEDSGVYFCASSQDPEDRGASNGLSFGSGTQLSVL.

This chain uses TRBV12-3 or TRBV12-4 with TRBJ2-3; D possibly corresponds to TRBD1 (5 bases). V was shortened by 8 bases and J by 7 bases, with 13 bases between the two germline ends. The CDR3 covers 12 residues. The CDR3 sequence is CASLIQGNTQYF. CDR3 coding DNA: TGTGCCAGCTTAATCCAGGGCAATACGCAGTATTTT.

This clonotype was seen a handful of times. The gene calls are TRBV6-5 and TRBJ2-5; D assignment may be TRBD1 or TRBD2 (5 bases each). CDR1 is MNHEY, CDR2 SVGAGI, per germline. V was cut by 4 bases and J by 1 base, with 7 bases left in between. The CDR3 has 13 residues. In DNA form, the CDR3 reads TGTGCCAGCAGTTGGGACCGCCAAGAGACCCAGTACTTC. Residues: CASSWDRQETQYF.

This clonotype came up many times. CDR3 nucleotide sequence: TGCGCCAGCAGCCCCGCAGGGGACACTGAAGCTTTCTTT. It specifies CASSPAGDTEAFF. This chain links TRBV4-3 with TRBJ1-1, with D maybe TRBD1 (6 bases). The V gene's germline CDR1 is LGHNA and CDR2 YSLEER. V lost 4 bases to trimming and J lost 3 bases, with 9 bases between them. This CDR3 is built from 13 residues.

The genes are TRBV6-2 or TRBV6-3 and TRBJ2-7, with D perhaps given as TRBD1 or TRBD2 (5 bases each). Germline values: CDR1 MNHEY, CDR2 SVGEGT. V shed 0 bases and J shed 6 bases, with 18 bases lying between them. The CDR3 totals 16 residues. Here the CDR3 reads CASSYSGESGGREQYV. The CDR3 bases are TGTGCCAGCAGTTACTCGGGGGAGTCTGGGGGTCGCGAGCAGTACGTC.

A few counts support this clonotype. This chain links TRBV4-1 with TRBJ1-1, with D possibly matching TRBD1 (5 bases). The CDR3 length is 15 residues. Trimming removed 3 bases from V and 5 bases from J, with 16 bases in between. Looked up from germline, CDR1 is MGHRA and CDR2 is YSYEKL. The CDR3 DNA follows: TGCGCCAGCAGCCAGACCGGGGGTTTAAGTACTGAAGCTTTCTTT. Translation: CASSQTGGLSTEAFF.

This clonotype was counted only a few times. The chain carries TRBV9 and TRBJ2-2; 7 bases fit TRBD1. In germline, CDR1 is SGDLS, CDR2 YYNGEE. The CDR3 loop spans 15 amino acids. With V trimmed by 7 bases and J by 4 bases, 10 bases remained unmatched. The CDR3 loop is CASGAQGRRTGELFF. CDR3 coding DNA: TGTGCCAGCGGAGCACAGGGGCGCCGCACCGGGGAGCTGTTTTTT.

The rearrangement links TRBV5-4 to TRBJ2-2; the D is unclear. The CDR3 length is 14 residues. V was trimmed by 0 bases and J by 5 bases, leaving 8 bases between them. Germline V lookup: CDR1 SGHNT, CDR2 YYREEE (reference sequence). The CDR3: CASSLAARTGELFF. The CDR3 bases are TGTGCCAGCAGCTTGGCCGCGCGGACCGGGGAGCTGTTTTTT.

The rearrangement uses TRBV4-1 and TRBJ2-5; unclear D gene. CDR1 and CDR2 (germline): MGHRA, YSYEKL. V lost 4 bases, J lost 1 base, and 10 bases lay in between. This CDR3 is built from 14 residues. The CDR3 is CASSPLPGQETQYF. Here the CDR3 DNA reads TGCGCCAGCAGCCCCCTACCGGGCCAAGAGACCCAGTACTTC.

This clonotype was recorded many times. The chain combines TRBV27 with TRBJ2-7; a possible D gene is TRBD1 (5 bases). The CDR3 is made up of 15 amino acids. Germline assignment: CDR1 MNHEY and CDR2 SMNVEV (reference sequence). Trimming pared 3 bases from V and 3 bases from J, leaving 15 bases between. CDR3 coding DNA: TGTGCCAGCAGTTTCGGTGGGTTAGGGGACTACGAGCAGTACTTC. Its protein product is CASSFGGLGDYEQYF.

This clonotype was counted only a few times. The chain joins TRBV6-1 to TRBJ1-2, with a weak D call TRBD1 (5 bases). CDR1 MNHNS and CDR2 SASEGT come from the germline V gene. The CDR3 is 14 amino acids. The ends were cut back, 4 bases at V and 2 bases at J, with 11 bases in the middle. In nucleotides, the CDR3 is TGTGCCAGCAGTGTCGCGGGGGGGAACTATGGCTACACCTTC. It encodes CASSVAGGNYGYTF.

The chain links TRBV10-2 to TRBJ2-1; D is unresolved. Germline CDR1 is WSHSY and CDR2 is SAAADI. The CDR3 is made up of 13 amino acids. Trimming took off 1 base at V and 5 bases at J, with 6 bases between the two ends. For the CDR3, the DNA is TGCGCCAGCAGTGAGTTAGCCCACAATGAGCAGTTCTTC. Amino acids: CASSELAHNEQFF.

This clonotype was observed a handful of times. This chain connects TRBV4-1 to TRBJ1-1, with a weak D call TRBD1 (5 bases). The germline V gene has CDR1 MGHRA and CDR2 YSYEKL. Deletions cut 3 bases from V and 2 bases from J, with 13 bases between. CDR3 length equals 15 residues. The DNA for the CDR3 is TGCGCCAGCAGCCATGGGGGACTGTTCAACACTGAAGCTTTCTTT. Encoded protein: CASSHGGLFNTEAFF.

A few counts support this clonotype. The chain couples TRBV5-5 to TRBJ2-5, with 9 bases that match TRBD1. Trimming at V came to 1 base and at J to 4 bases, leaving 5 bases not matched to a gene. The CDR3 is 15 residues long. Germline-derived CDR1 and CDR2 are SGHKS and YYEKEE (reference sequence). The CDR3 DNA sequence: TGTGCCAGCAGCTTGCCGGACAGGGGTTCAGAGACCCAGTACTTC. Residues: CASSLPDRGSETQYF.

This chain links TRBV5-1 with TRBJ1-1; possible D gene TRBD1, 6 bases. With 1 base removed from V and 1 base from J, the gap between germline ends came to 17 bases. Looked up from germline, CDR1 is SGHRS and CDR2 is YFSETQ. The CDR3 length is 17 residues. CDR3 sequence (DNA): TGCGCCAGCAGCTTGAACCCAGGGGCGACGGCGAACACTGAAGCTTTCTTT. It translates to CASSLNPGATANTEAFF. Combining the CDR3 with reference TRBV5-1 and TRBJ1-1 gives the whole variable domain KAGVTQTPRYLIKTRGQQVTLSCSPISGHRSVSWYQQTPGQGLQFLFEYFSETQRNKGNFPGRFSGRQFSNSRSEMNVSTLELGDSALYLCASSLNPGATANTEAFFGQGTRLTVV.

At least ten counts were recorded for this clonotype. V gene TRBV6-5 combines with J gene TRBJ2-5; TRBD2 matches 9 bases. V lost 8 bases to trimming and J lost 0 bases; unmatched junction nucleotides: 10. CDR1 MNHEY and CDR2 SVGAGI come from the germline V gene. This CDR3 is built from 16 residues. The CDR3: CASGTLAGTYQETQYF. In nucleotides, the CDR3 is TGTGCCAGCGGGACCCTAGCGGGAACGTACCAAGAGACCCAGTACTTC.

The chain uses TRBV30 and TRBJ2-4, with a possible D match to TRBD1 (5 bases). The V end was cut by 3 bases, the J end by 0 bases, with 12 bases between. From germline, CDR1 is GTSNPN and CDR2 SVGIG (reference sequence). The CDR3 has 15 amino acids. The CDR3 DNA follows: TGTGCCTGGAGCTACACAGGTCTAGCCAAAAACATTCAGTACTTC. This gives the protein CAWSYTGLAKNIQYF.

This clonotype was recorded a few times. The chain uses TRBV29-1 and TRBJ1-1, with D perhaps matching TRBD1 (6 bases). V was cut by 4 bases and J by 7 bases, with 13 bases left in between. The germline V gene encodes CDR1 SQVTM and CDR2 ANQGSEA. There are 12 residues in the CDR3. Written as DNA, the CDR3 is TGCAGCGTTGTAGGGGGGGTTCTTGAAGCTTTCTTT. Translating gives CSVVGGVLEAFF.